This TCR beta chain was profiled in a study of vaccination effects on CD4 cells after COVID-19 (dated by TCRdb to the early 2020s). With respect to the entire study: The ViraFEST assay stimulated PBMC with viral peptide pools and then used TCR sequencing to identify antigen-specific CD4+ T cell clonotypes by expansion. Each participant received two doses of an mRNA SARS-CoV-2 vaccine, either BNT162b2 or mRNA-1273. Each well held around 1.9 million PBMC cultured in IMDM containing approximately 5.3% human AB serum, around 10 IU/ml IL-2 and gentamicin, along with 8 to 10 ug/ml peptides. SARS-CoV-2 spike-specific CD4+ TCR repertoires from before and after mRNA vaccination were compared in COVID-19 convalescent patients and in infection-naive vaccine recipients. The full study included roughly 10 COVID-19 convalescent patients and several SARS-CoV-2-naive healthy vaccine recipients. Cultures from other donors in the study were sequenced using the Oncomine TCR Beta short-read assay on an Illumina iSeq 100. Beyond this particular receptor, the publication reports: Clones induced by infection and clones induced by vaccination both contracted markedly at late timepoints after vaccination, which fits with T cell responses waning over time. Only a small number of convalescent patients were included, and no early post-infection timepoints were available, which limited the study. Among healthy vaccine recipients, nearly all vaccine-induced clones were SARS-CoV-2 mono-reactive, and only 1 of 255 was cross-reactive with common cold coronaviruses.

After about 10 days of culture, CD4+ T cells were isolated with the EasySep CD4+ T cell isolation kit. Negative nucleocapsid antibody results before and after vaccination confirmed that the healthy vaccine recipients had no prior SARS-CoV-2 infection. Half of the culture medium was replaced with fresh IL-2-containing medium on days 3 and 7. Each peptide stimulation condition was cultured in triplicate wells unless otherwise noted. PBMC were separated from whole blood using Ficoll-Paque Plus gradient centrifugation and were then either cryopreserved at -140C or used fresh. Genomic DNA was extracted from cultured CD4+ T cells with the QIAamp micro DNA kit. Library preparation employed the immunoSEQ multiplex PCR assay. DNA from the CD4+ T cells that had been cultured and isolated underwent TCR beta CDR3 sequencing. The paper's processing steps were these. Non-productive TCR sequences were removed, reads were trimmed to the CDR3 region, and CDR3s of at least 7 amino acids were retained. Antigen-specific clonotypes were identified using the MANAFEST web app by comparison of expansion in peptide wells against reference cultures. Positive clones required FDR<0.05 expansion versus reference and all other wells, odds ratio above 5, and frequency above 0.1% in two replicate wells. A clonotype was defined as cross-reactive if the clonotype was significantly expanded both in SARS-CoV-2 spike wells and in at least one common cold coronavirus spike condition. CDR3 similarity was assessed by Levenshtein distance using the stringdist R package, and unrooted trees were constructed with ape in R 3.6.1. Here the immuneACCESS table is served through TCRdb, limited to in-frame sequences with V and J called. Missing clones are a known gap in these copies; in checked studies unresolved V genes cover under half, and the rest lacks a known reason. V and J calls and clone size are as listed in that table; D and trimming were resolved from the DNA. This sample holds about 70,000 clones; roughly 80% were observed only once. About 1.9% of the sample belongs to the ten largest clones.

Via the germline V gene, CDR1 is KGHDR and CDR2 SFDVKD. From its cysteine to its phenylalanine, the CDR3 spans 13 amino acids. The DNA shown is the 39-base CDR3, in frame from base 1. Trimming removed 4 bases from V and 5 bases from J, leaving 10 bases between the germline ends. Note on this clone: It has no known antigen specificity. Base qualities are not recorded, but no much larger clone differs from it by a single base.

The sequence joins TRBV24-1 to TRBJ2-5; the D gene assignment is ambiguous. This TCR was recovered from a human donor who received a COVID-19 vaccine. The source was CD4+ T cells from PBMCs cultured without peptide, collected before COVID-19 vaccination. The DNA reads as follows: TGTGCCACCAGTGACCCCGTGCGGGAGACCCAGTACTTC. Translated, this gives CATSDPVRETQYF.